This T cell receptor beta chain derives from a study of cytomegalovirus exposure and HLA in healthy donors. Study details: Prior work identified 95 million to 120 million unique TCR beta sequences in 190 million or so T cells. Of some 410 genotyped donors, more than 65% grouped in the Caucasian-associated ancestry cluster.

Primers: 60 Vbeta forward and 13 Jbeta reverse. In the original workflow: Later, an analysis found 80 million or so unique TCR beta chains, and about 9.9 million of these were shared. Sequencing used immunoSEQ multiplex PCR; TCRdb keeps in-frame clones, though not all of them. V and J calls plus clone size are reproduced from that table; the DNA served to infer D and trimming. The sample comprises 90,000 or so clones, roughly four fifths of which are singletons, and 3.4% rests with the top ten. Germline assignment: CDR1 SGHTA and CDR2 FQGNSA. V was shortened by 3 bases and J by 3 bases, with 9 bases between the two germline ends. This CDR3 is 14 amino acids long.

The clonotype was recovered from a man aged 25-45 years in good health and CMV-seropositive. Material for sequencing was PBMCs. The chain uses TRBV7-2 and TRBJ1-3, with D perhaps TRBD1 (5 bases). This CDR3 is CASSFKTVGNTIYF. CDR3 coding DNA: TGTGCCAGCAGCTTTAAGACAGTTGGAAACACCATATATTTT.